A selection of T cell receptor beta chains follows, all from one sample in a study of blood T cell repertoires in COVID-19. The table came from immunoSEQ multiplex PCR; TCRdb's copy has only in-frame clones and leaves some out. The repertoire has around 190,000 clones, roughly 80% of them found once; the top ten carry 9.5% to 15%. Sequencing used peripheral blood. The receptor set was obtained from a woman aged 45-65 years with acute or convalescent COVID-19. Each CDR3 is given with its conserved first and last residue. The order of the fields is D gene, J gene, clone size, V gene, CDR3 protein, CDR3 DNA. D genes are given only for firm matches. The listing skips clone size in some rows; elsewhere it reads once, few, many or a size class.

d_call: TRBD1
j_call: TRBJ2-7
clone_size: NA
v_call: TRBV5-4
cdr3_aa: CASSLGTGGALGEQYF
cdr3_nt: TGTGCCAGCAGCTTGGGCACAGGGGGCGCACTTGGCGAGCAGTACTTC

d_call: TRBD1
j_call: TRBJ1-3
clone_size: NA
v_call: TRBV15
cdr3_aa: CATKSDRGGNTIYF
cdr3_nt: TGTGCCACCAAAAGCGACAGGGGCGGAAACACCATATATTTT

d_call: NA
j_call: TRBJ2-7
clone_size: NA
v_call: TRBV29-1
cdr3_aa: CSVVAGTYPYEQYF
cdr3_nt: TGCAGCGTTGTGGCAGGGACATATCCCTACGAGCAGTACTTC

d_call: NA
j_call: TRBJ1-1
clone_size: once
v_call: TRBV4-3
cdr3_aa: CASSQEVHRNTEAFF
cdr3_nt: TGCGCCAGCAGCCAAGAGGTCCACAGGAACACTGAAGCTTTCTTT

d_call: TRBD2
j_call: TRBJ2-1
clone_size: NA
v_call: TRBV7-2
cdr3_aa: CASSGRRGTNYNEQFF
cdr3_nt: TGTGCCAGCAGCGGCCGGAGAGGGACTAACTACAATGAGCAGTTCTTC

d_call: NA
j_call: TRBJ2-1
clone_size: NA
v_call: TRBV10-3
cdr3_aa: CAVATGNEQFF
cdr3_nt: TGTGCCGTCGCTACAGGCAATGAGCAGTTCTTC

d_call: NA
j_call: TRBJ1-2
clone_size: NA
v_call: TRBV6-5
cdr3_aa: CASTPRRAWDGYTF
cdr3_nt: TGTGCCAGTACCCCTCGCAGGGCCTGGGATGGCTACACCTTC

d_call: NA
j_call: TRBJ1-1
clone_size: NA
v_call: TRBV11-2
cdr3_aa: CASSLAVKLNTEAFF
cdr3_nt: TGTGCCAGCAGCTTAGCAGTTAAATTGAACACTGAAGCTTTCTTT

d_call: TRBD2
j_call: TRBJ2-7
clone_size: NA
v_call: TRBV11-2
cdr3_aa: CASSSIAGAPNEQYF
cdr3_nt: TGTGCCAGCAGCTCCATAGCGGGAGCTCCCAACGAGCAGTACTTC

d_call: NA
j_call: TRBJ1-2
clone_size: once
v_call: TRBV6-5
cdr3_aa: CASTQSNYGYTF
cdr3_nt: TGTGCCAGCACCCAATCTAACTATGGCTACACCTTC

d_call: TRBD1
j_call: TRBJ2-7
clone_size: NA
v_call: TRBV19
cdr3_aa: CATHPQGARYEQYF
cdr3_nt: TGTGCCACCCACCCCCAGGGGGCGCGGTACGAGCAGTACTTC

d_call: TRBD1
j_call: TRBJ2-2
clone_size: NA
v_call: TRBV27
cdr3_aa: CASSRQGNTGELFF
cdr3_nt: TGTGCCAGCAGTCGACAGGGCAACACCGGGGAGCTGTTTTTT

d_call: TRBD1
j_call: TRBJ1-3
clone_size: NA
v_call: TRBV6-5
cdr3_aa: CATRTGSGNTIYF
cdr3_nt: TGTGCCACCCGGACAGGCTCTGGAAACACCATATATTTT

d_call: TRBD2
j_call: TRBJ2-3
clone_size: once
v_call: TRBV13
cdr3_aa: CASSFLAGGDTQYF
cdr3_nt: TGTGCCAGCAGCTTCCTAGCGGGGGGAGATACGCAGTATTTT

d_call: TRBD2
j_call: TRBJ2-5
clone_size: NA
v_call: TRBV2
cdr3_aa: CASTTSGGLYQETQYF
cdr3_nt: TGTGCCAGCACTACTAGCGGGGGCCTGTACCAAGAGACCCAGTACTTC

d_call: NA
j_call: TRBJ2-1
clone_size: NA
v_call: TRBV5-1
cdr3_aa: CASSLAQGSYNEQFF
cdr3_nt: TGCGCCAGCAGCTTGGCCCAGGGATCCTACAATGAGCAGTTCTTC

d_call: NA
j_call: TRBJ2-7
clone_size: NA
v_call: TRBV5-1
cdr3_aa: CASSPLTEANEQYF
cdr3_nt: TGCGCCAGCAGCCCCCTCACGGAGGCCAACGAGCAGTACTTC

d_call: NA
j_call: TRBJ1-4
clone_size: NA
v_call: TRBV29-1
cdr3_aa: CSVDRGEKLFF
cdr3_nt: TGCAGCGTTGATAGGGGGGAAAAACTGTTTTTT

d_call: NA
j_call: TRBJ2-7
clone_size: NA
v_call: TRBV4-3
cdr3_aa: CASSQLGRTSSSYEQYF
cdr3_nt: TGCGCCAGCAGCCAATTGGGCCGGACTTCGAGCTCCTACGAGCAGTACTTC

d_call: NA
j_call: TRBJ2-6
clone_size: NA
v_call: TRBV30
cdr3_aa: CAWAGRESGANVLTF
cdr3_nt: TGTGCCTGGGCGGGCAGGGAATCTGGGGCCAACGTCCTGACTTTC

d_call: NA
j_call: TRBJ1-2
clone_size: once
v_call: TRBV10-3
cdr3_aa: CAITHYPQGQGYTF
cdr3_nt: TGTGCCATTACCCACTATCCTCAGGGGCAGGGCTACACCTTC

d_call: NA
j_call: TRBJ2-7
clone_size: NA
v_call: TRBV6-5
cdr3_aa: CASSYSGQGYEQYF
cdr3_nt: TGTGCCAGCAGTTACTCAGGCCAGGGCTACGAGCAGTACTTC

d_call: NA
j_call: TRBJ2-6
clone_size: NA
v_call: TRBV6-2/TRBV6-3
cdr3_aa: CASSNPGRAQGANVLTF
cdr3_nt: TGTGCCAGCAGTAACCCCGGGCGGGCCCAAGGGGCCAACGTCCTGACTTTC

d_call: NA
j_call: TRBJ1-3
clone_size: NA
v_call: TRBV7-8
cdr3_aa: CASSPQMITGNTIYF
cdr3_nt: TGTGCCAGCAGCCCCCAGATGATTACTGGAAACACCATATATTTT

d_call: TRBD2
j_call: TRBJ2-4
clone_size: NA
v_call: TRBV4-1
cdr3_aa: CASSQVTSGGPKNIQYF
cdr3_nt: TGCGCCAGCAGCCAGGTTACTAGCGGGGGGCCTAAAAACATTCAGTACTTC

d_call: NA
j_call: TRBJ2-7
clone_size: NA
v_call: TRBV27
cdr3_aa: CASSTPAGLPPGEQYF
cdr3_nt: TGTGCCAGCAGTACACCCGCGGGACTTCCCCCTGGCGAGCAGTACTTC

d_call: TRBD1
j_call: TRBJ2-2
clone_size: NA
v_call: TRBV7-6
cdr3_aa: CASRGQTGELFF
cdr3_nt: TGTGCCAGCAGGGGACAGACCGGGGAGCTGTTTTTT

d_call: TRBD2
j_call: TRBJ2-7
clone_size: NA
v_call: TRBV6-6
cdr3_aa: CASSYRLAGGDEQYF
cdr3_nt: TGTGCCAGCAGTTACCGACTAGCGGGAGGCGACGAGCAGTACTTC

d_call: NA
j_call: TRBJ2-1
clone_size: few
v_call: TRBV9
cdr3_aa: CASSVGPVVANEQFF
cdr3_nt: TGTGCCAGCAGCGTAGGGCCAGTAGTAGCAAATGAGCAGTTCTTC

d_call: NA
j_call: TRBJ2-3
clone_size: NA
v_call: TRBV11-2
cdr3_aa: CASSLVGGWAGATDTQYF
cdr3_nt: TGTGCCAGCAGCTTAGTGGGAGGATGGGCGGGGGCCACAGATACGCAGTATTTT

d_call: NA
j_call: TRBJ2-7
clone_size: NA
v_call: TRBV27
cdr3_aa: CASSLGRGTAYEQYF
cdr3_nt: TGTGCCAGCAGTTTAGGCCGGGGGACGGCCTACGAGCAGTACTTC

d_call: TRBD1
j_call: TRBJ2-7
clone_size: NA
v_call: TRBV15
cdr3_aa: CATSRGTGVSLEQYF
cdr3_nt: TGTGCCACCAGCAGAGGGACAGGGGTTAGCCTCGAGCAGTACTTC

d_call: TRBD1
j_call: TRBJ1-2
clone_size: once
v_call: TRBV6-5
cdr3_aa: CASSRTGGERSYTF
cdr3_nt: TGTGCCAGCAGTCGAACAGGGGGGGAAAGAAGCTACACCTTC

d_call: NA
j_call: TRBJ2-1
clone_size: NA
v_call: TRBV6-5
cdr3_aa: CASSPDRAVYNEQFF
cdr3_nt: TGTGCCAGCAGTCCGGACCGAGCGGTCTACAATGAGCAGTTCTTC

d_call: NA
j_call: TRBJ2-1
clone_size: NA
v_call: TRBV15
cdr3_aa: CATSPRLYNEQFF
cdr3_nt: TGTGCCACCAGCCCCAGGCTTTACAATGAGCAGTTCTTC

d_call: TRBD1
j_call: TRBJ2-7
clone_size: NA
v_call: TRBV28
cdr3_aa: CASSRDRVYEQYF
cdr3_nt: TGTGCCAGCAGTCGGGACAGGGTCTACGAGCAGTACTTC

d_call: TRBD1
j_call: TRBJ1-1
clone_size: NA
v_call: TRBV27
cdr3_aa: CASRKTGNFEAFF
cdr3_nt: TGTGCCAGCAGAAAGACAGGGAACTTTGAAGCTTTCTTT

d_call: TRBD2
j_call: TRBJ2-7
clone_size: NA
v_call: TRBV6-5
cdr3_aa: CASSAGLAGRDEQYF
cdr3_nt: TGTGCCAGCAGCGCCGGACTAGCGGGAAGGGACGAGCAGTACTTC

d_call: TRBD2
j_call: TRBJ2-3
clone_size: NA
v_call: TRBV6-4
cdr3_aa: CASSDGAGVTQYF
cdr3_nt: TGTGCCAGCAGTGACGGGGCGGGGGTTACGCAGTATTTT

d_call: NA
j_call: TRBJ2-3
clone_size: NA
v_call: TRBV5-1
cdr3_aa: CASSRSGGTSTDTQYF
cdr3_nt: TGCGCCAGCAGTCGGTCAGGGGGGACTAGCACAGATACGCAGTATTTT

d_call: NA
j_call: TRBJ2-1
clone_size: NA
v_call: TRBV5-1
cdr3_aa: CASSLDSLTEQFF
cdr3_nt: TGCGCCAGCAGCTTGGACTCCCTCACTGAGCAGTTCTTC

d_call: TRBD1
j_call: TRBJ1-3
clone_size: few
v_call: TRBV30
cdr3_aa: CAWSGWDRGQGNTIYF
cdr3_nt: TGTGCCTGGAGTGGCTGGGACAGGGGGCAGGGAAACACCATATATTTT